The clone carrying this T cell receptor (beta chain) occurred a few times. Its antigen is undetermined. Libraries for TCR beta were made by quantitative 5'-RACE with molecular barcodes. TCRdb reprocessed the 5' RACE reads with MiXCR, giving one entry per CDR3 protein. The data contain approximately 500,000 distinct CDR3 sequences, more than 9.5% of them singletons. This sample was taken from a study of CD8 T cells in ankylosing spondylitis. The CDR3 sequence is 16 residues long. The germline CDR1 and CDR2 sequences are SGHDN and FVKESK. J lost 3 bases, V lost 1 base, and 9 bases had no gene match. The study's findings and limits: A TCR beta motif made of several highly homologous variants seemed typical of ankylosing spondylitis blood.

The source is a male donor with ankylosing spondylitis. The chain links TRBV14 to TRBJ2-7, with 7 bases identical to TRBD1. The specimen sequenced was blood, either unsorted or a sorted T cell fraction (not recorded which). The CDR3 sequence is CASSQGPNRGFYEQYF. For the CDR3, the DNA is TGTGCCAGCAGCCAAGGCCCGAACAGGGGATTCTACGAGCAGTACTTC. The full variable domain, completed using reference TRBV14 and TRBJ2-7, is EAGVTQFPSHSVIEKGQTVTLRCDPISGHDNLYWYRRVMGKEIKFLLHFVKESKQDESGMPNNRFLAERTGGTYSTLKVQPAELEDSGVYFCASSQGPNRGFYEQYFGPGTRLTVT.